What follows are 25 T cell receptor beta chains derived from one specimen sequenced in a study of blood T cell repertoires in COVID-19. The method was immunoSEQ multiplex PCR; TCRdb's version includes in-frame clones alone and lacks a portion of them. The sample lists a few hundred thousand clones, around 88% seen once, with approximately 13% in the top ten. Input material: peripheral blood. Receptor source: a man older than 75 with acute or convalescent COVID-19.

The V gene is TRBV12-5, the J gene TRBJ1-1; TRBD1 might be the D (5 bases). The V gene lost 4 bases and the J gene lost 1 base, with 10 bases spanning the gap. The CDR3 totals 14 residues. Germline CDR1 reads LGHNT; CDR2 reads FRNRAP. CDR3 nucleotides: TGTGCTAGTGGTTGGGGACTGCCGAACACTGAAGCTTTCTTT. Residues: CASGWGLPNTEAFF.

DNA of the CDR3: TGTGCCAGCAGATTGGACAGGTCCACGGGGTCCCAGCATTTT. It translates to CASRLDRSTGSQHF. The rearrangement uses TRBV7-2 and TRBJ1-5, with 7 bases matching TRBD1. Trimming at V came to 6 bases and at J to 11 bases, leaving 13 bases not matched to a gene. Germline V lookup: CDR1 SGHTA, CDR2 FQGNSA. The length of the CDR3 is 14 residues.

The CDR3 sequence: CASSRGQGSEAFF. The CDR3 DNA reads TGTGCCAGCAGCCGAGGGCAGGGGAGTGAAGCTTTCTTT. The chain has TRBV3-1 (or the pseudogene TRBV3-2) and TRBJ1-1; D is perhaps TRBD1 (6 bases). V gave up 4 bases and J gave up 7 bases, with 13 bases separating them. Germline V gene lookup returns CDR1 LGHDT and CDR2 YNNKEL (reference sequence). The CDR3 length is 13 residues.

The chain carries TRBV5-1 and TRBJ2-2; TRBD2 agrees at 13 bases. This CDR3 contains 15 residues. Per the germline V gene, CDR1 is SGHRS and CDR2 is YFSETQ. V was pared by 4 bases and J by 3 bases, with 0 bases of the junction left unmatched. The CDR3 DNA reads TGCGCCAGCAGCACTAGCGGGAGGGACACCGGGGAGCTGTTTTTT. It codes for CASSTSGRDTGELFF. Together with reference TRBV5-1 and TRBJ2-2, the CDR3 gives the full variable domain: KAGVTQTPRYLIKTRGQQVTLSCSPISGHRSVSWYQQTPGQGLQFLFEYFSETQRNKGNFPGRFSGRQFSNSRSEMNVSTLELGDSALYLCASSTSGRDTGELFFGEGSRLTVL.

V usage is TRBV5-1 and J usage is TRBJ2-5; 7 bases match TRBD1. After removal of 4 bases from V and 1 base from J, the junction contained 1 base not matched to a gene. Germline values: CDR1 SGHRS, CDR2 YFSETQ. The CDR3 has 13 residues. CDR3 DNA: TGCGCCAGCAGCCAGGGGGTCCAAGAGACCCAGTACTTC. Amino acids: CASSQGVQETQYF.

Here the CDR3 DNA reads TGTGCCAGCAGGCTACAGGGTAGCATGGGCACTGAAGCTTTCTTT. Translation: CASRLQGSMGTEAFF. The genes are TRBV28 and TRBJ1-1; TRBD1 might be the D (6 bases). The CDR3 extends over 15 amino acids. Trimming took off 6 bases at V and 4 bases at J, with 18 bases between the two ends. CDR1 and CDR2 (germline): MDHEN, SYDVKM.

The CDR3 here is CASSQRGELVYGYTF. The CDR3 bases are TGCGCCAGCAGCCAAAGGGGCGAGCTGGTCTATGGCTACACCTTC. This chain uses TRBV4-1 with TRBJ1-2; TRBD1 might be the D (5 bases). The germline V gene encodes CDR1 MGHRA and CDR2 YSYEKL. V dropped 2 bases and J dropped 4 bases, with 14 bases sitting between them. This CDR3 has 15 residues.

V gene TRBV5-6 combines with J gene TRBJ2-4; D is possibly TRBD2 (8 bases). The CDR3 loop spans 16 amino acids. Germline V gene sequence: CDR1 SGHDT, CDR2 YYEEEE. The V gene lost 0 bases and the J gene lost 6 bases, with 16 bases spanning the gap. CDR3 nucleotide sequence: TGTGCCAGCAGCTTGGCCGGGAGGGGGCAAAGAAACATTCAGTACTTC. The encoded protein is CASSLAGRGQRNIQYF.

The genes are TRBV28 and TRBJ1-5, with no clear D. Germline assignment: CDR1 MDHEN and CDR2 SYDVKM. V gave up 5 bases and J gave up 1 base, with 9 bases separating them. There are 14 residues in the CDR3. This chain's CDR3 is CASSPRFSNQPQHF. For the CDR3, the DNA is TGTGCCAGCAGTCCCAGGTTCAGCAATCAGCCCCAGCATTTT.

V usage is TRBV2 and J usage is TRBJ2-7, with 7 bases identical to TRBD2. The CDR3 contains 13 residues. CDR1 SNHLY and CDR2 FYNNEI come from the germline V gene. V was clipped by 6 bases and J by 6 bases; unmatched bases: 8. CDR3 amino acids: CASSSGRQGEQYF. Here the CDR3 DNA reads TGTGCCAGCAGCTCCGGGAGGCAGGGCGAGCAGTACTTC.

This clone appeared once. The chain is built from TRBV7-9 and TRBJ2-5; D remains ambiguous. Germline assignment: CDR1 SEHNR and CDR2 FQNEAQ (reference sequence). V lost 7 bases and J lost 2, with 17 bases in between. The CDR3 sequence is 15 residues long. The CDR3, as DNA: TGTGCCAGCACCCTTCGAGCCGGTTCTCAAGAGACCCAGTACTTC. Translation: CASTLRAGSQETQYF.

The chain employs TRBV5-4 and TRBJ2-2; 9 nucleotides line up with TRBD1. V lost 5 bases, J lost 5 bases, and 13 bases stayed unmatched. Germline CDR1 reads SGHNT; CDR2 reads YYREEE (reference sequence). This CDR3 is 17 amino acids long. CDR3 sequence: CASSSGQGFSGTGELFF. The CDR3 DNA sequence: TGTGCCAGCAGTTCCGGACAGGGGTTTTCGGGGACCGGGGAGCTGTTTTTT. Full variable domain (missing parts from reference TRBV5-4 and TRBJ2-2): ETGVTQSPTHLIKTRGQQVTLRCSSQSGHNTVSWYQQALGQGPQFIFQYYREEENGRGNFPPRFSGLQFPNYSSELNVNALELDDSALYLCASSSGQGFSGTGELFFGEGSRLTVL.

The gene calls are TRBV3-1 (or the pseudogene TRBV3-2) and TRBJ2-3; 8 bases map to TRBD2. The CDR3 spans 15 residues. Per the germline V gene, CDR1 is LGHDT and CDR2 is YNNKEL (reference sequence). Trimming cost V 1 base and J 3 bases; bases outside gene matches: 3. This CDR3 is CASSQGGGGTDTQYF. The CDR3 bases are TGTGCCAGCAGCCAAGGGGGCGGGGGGACAGATACGCAGTATTTT.

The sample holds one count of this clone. The chain's CDR3 is CASSAGQGLYNEQFF. CDR3 bases: TGTGCCAGCAGCGCGGGACAGGGATTATACAATGAGCAGTTCTTC. The chain employs TRBV9 and TRBJ2-1, with 9 bases fitting TRBD1. The CDR3 has 15 amino acids. V lost 3 bases, J lost 4 bases, and 5 bases stayed unmatched. The germline gives CDR1 SGDLS, CDR2 YYNGEE.

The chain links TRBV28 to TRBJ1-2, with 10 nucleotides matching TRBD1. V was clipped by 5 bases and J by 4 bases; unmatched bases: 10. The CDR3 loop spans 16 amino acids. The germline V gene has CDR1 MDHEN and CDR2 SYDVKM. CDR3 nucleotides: TGTGCCAGCAGTACCCAAGGGACAGGGGTAGGCTATGGCTACACCTTC. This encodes CASSTQGTGVGYGYTF.

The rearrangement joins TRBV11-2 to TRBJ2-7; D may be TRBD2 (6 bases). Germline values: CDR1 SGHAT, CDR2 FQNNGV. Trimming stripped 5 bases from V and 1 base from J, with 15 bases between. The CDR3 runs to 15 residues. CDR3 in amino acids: CASSTALGRSYEQYF. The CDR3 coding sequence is TGTGCCAGCAGCACCGCTCTCGGGAGATCCTACGAGCAGTACTTC.

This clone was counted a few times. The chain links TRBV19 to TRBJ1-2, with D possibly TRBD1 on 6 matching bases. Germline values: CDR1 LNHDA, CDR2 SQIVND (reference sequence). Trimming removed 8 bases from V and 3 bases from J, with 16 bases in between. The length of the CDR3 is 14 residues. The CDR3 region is CASRDPGADYGYTF. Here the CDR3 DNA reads TGTGCCAGTCGGGACCCAGGGGCAGACTATGGCTACACCTTC.

CDR3 DNA sequence: TGCGCCAGCAGCTTGGGGAGGGTCTCTGAAAAACTGTTTTTT. Protein sequence: CASSLGRVSEKLFF. This rearrangement joins TRBV5-1 to TRBJ1-4; unclear D gene. From germline, CDR1 is SGHRS and CDR2 YFSETQ. Trimming removed 0 bases from V and 7 bases from J, with 10 bases in between. The CDR3 runs 14 residues.

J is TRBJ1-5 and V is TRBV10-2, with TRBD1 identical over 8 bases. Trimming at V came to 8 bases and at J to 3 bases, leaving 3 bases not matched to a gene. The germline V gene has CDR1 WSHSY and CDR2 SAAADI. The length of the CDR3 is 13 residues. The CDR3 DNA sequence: TGCGCCAGCGGACAGGGACTCAATCAGCCCCAGCATTTT. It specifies CASGQGLNQPQHF.

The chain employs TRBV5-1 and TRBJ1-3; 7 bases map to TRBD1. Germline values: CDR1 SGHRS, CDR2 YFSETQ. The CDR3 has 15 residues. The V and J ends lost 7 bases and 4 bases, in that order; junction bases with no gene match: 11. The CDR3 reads CASRPAGGSGNTIYF. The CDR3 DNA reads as TGCGCCAGCCGCCCGGCAGGGGGATCAGGAAACACCATATATTTT. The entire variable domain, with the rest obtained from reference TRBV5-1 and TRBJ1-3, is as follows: KAGVTQTPRYLIKTRGQQVTLSCSPISGHRSVSWYQQTPGQGLQFLFEYFSETQRNKGNFPGRFSGRQFSNSRSEMNVSTLELGDSALYLCASRPAGGSGNTIYFGEGSWLTVV.

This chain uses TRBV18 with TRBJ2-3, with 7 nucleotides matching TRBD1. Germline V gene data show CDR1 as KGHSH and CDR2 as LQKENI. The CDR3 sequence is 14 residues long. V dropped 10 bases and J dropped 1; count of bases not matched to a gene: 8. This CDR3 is CATLLTGGTDTQYF. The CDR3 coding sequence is TGTGCCACCCTTCTCACAGGGGGCACAGATACGCAGTATTTT. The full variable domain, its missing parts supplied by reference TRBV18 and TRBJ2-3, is NAGVMQNPRHLVRRRGQEARLRCSPMKGHSHVYWYRQLPEEGLKFMVYLQKENIIDESGMPKERFSAEFPKEGPSILRIQQVVRGDSAAYFCATLLTGGTDTQYFGPGTRLTVL.

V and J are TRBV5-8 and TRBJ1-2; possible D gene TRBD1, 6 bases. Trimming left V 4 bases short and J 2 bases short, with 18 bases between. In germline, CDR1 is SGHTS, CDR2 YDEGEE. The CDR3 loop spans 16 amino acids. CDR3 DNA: TGTGCCAGCAGCCTCCCCGGACAGCGAACAAACTATGGCTACACCTTC. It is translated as CASSLPGQRTNYGYTF.

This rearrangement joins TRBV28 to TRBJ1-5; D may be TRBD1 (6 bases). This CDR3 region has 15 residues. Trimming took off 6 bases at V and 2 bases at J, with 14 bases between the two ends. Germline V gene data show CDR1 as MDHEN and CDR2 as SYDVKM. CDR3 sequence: CASSPTSGGNQPQHF. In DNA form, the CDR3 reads TGTGCCAGCAGCCCCACGTCAGGGGGCAATCAGCCCCAGCATTTT.

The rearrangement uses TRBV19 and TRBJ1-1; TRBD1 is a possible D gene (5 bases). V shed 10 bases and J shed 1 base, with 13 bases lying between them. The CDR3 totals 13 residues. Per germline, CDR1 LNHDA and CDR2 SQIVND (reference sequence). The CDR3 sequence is CATSTASNTEAFF. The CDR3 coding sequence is TGTGCCACCTCGACAGCCTCGAACACTGAAGCTTTCTTT. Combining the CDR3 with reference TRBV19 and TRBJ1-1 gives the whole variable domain DGGITQSPKYLFRKEGQNVTLSCEQNLNHDAMYWYRQDPGQGLRLIYYSQIVNDFQKGDIAEGYSVSREKKESFPLTVTSAQKNPTAFYLCATSTASNTEAFFGQGTRLTVV.

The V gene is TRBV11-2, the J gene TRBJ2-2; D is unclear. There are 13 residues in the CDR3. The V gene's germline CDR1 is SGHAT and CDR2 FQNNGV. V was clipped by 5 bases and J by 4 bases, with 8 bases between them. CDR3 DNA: TGTGCCAGCAGCCGACTGGGCACCGGGGAGCTGTTTTTT. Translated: CASSRLGTGELFF. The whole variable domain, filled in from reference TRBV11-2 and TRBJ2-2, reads EAGVAQSPRYKIIEKRQSVAFWCNPISGHATLYWYQQILGQGPKLLIQFQNNGVVDDSQLPKDRFSAERLKGVDSTLKIQPAKLEDSAVYLCASSRLGTGELFFGEGSRLTVL.